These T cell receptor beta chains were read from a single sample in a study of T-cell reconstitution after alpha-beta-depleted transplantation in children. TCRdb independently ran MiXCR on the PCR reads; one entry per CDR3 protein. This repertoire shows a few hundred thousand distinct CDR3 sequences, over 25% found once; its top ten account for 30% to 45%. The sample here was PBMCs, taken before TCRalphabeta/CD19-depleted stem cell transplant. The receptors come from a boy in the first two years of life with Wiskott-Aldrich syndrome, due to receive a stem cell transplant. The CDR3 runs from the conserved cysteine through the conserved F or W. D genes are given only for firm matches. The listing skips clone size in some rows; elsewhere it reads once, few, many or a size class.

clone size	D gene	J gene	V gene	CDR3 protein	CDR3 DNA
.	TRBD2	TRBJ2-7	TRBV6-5	CASSSRGLAGMYEQYF	TGTGCCAGCAGTTCTCGGGGACTAGCGGGAATGTACGAGCAGTACTTC
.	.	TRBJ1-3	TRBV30	CARISGNTIYF	TGTGCCAGGATATCTGGAAACACCATATATTTT
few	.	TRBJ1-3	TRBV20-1	CSARDQTSLSGNTIYF	TGCAGTGCTAGAGATCAAACCAGTCTCTCTGGAAACACCATATATTTT
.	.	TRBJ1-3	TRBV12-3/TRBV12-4	CASSSRTGLSGNTIYF	TGTGCCAGCAGTTCCCGAACCGGCCTAAGTGGAAACACCATATATTTT
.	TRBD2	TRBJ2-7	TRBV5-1	CASSLGLAGGQAEQYF	TGCGCCAGCAGCTTGGGGCTAGCGGGAGGGCAGGCCGAGCAGTACTTC
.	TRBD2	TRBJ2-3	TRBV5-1	CASSFLSGTGTDTQYF	TGCGCCAGCAGCTTCCTTAGCGGGACTGGCACAGATACGCAGTATTTT
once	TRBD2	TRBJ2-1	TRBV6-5	CASRRLAVINNEQFF	TGTGCCAGCAGGAGACTAGCGGTTATTAATAATGAGCAGTTCTTC
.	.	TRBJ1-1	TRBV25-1	CASSESRQVNTEAFF	TGTGCCAGCAGTGAATCCAGACAGGTGAACACTGAAGCTTTCTTT
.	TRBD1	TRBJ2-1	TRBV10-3	CAISGRDREGSYNEQFF	TGTGCCATCAGTGGCCGGGACAGGGAAGGGTCCTACAATGAGCAGTTCTTC
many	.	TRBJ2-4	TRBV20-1	CSALFWLKAKNIQYF	TGCAGTGCCCTCTTTTGGCTGAAAGCCAAAAACATTCAGTACTTC
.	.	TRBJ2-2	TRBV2	CASSGRRGGGELFF	TGTGCCAGCAGTGGGAGACGAGGGGGCGGGGAGCTGTTTTTT
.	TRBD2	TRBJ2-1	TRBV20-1	CSARPGTSGSDEQFF	TGCAGTGCTAGACCCGGGACTAGCGGGAGTGATGAGCAGTTCTTC
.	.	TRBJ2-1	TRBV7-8	CASSRIADNEQFF	TGTGCCAGCAGCCGAATAGCCGACAATGAGCAGTTCTTC
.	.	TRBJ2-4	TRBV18	CASSPLGQTLAKNIQYF	TGTGCCAGCTCACCTTTAGGGCAGACTCTAGCCAAAAACATTCAGTACTTC
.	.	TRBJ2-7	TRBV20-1	CSARGQFSNEQYF	TGCAGTGCTAGAGGACAGTTTTCCAACGAGCAGTACTTC
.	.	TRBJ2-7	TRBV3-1	CASSQAGSAYYTYEQYF	TGTGCCAGCAGCCAAGCTGGCTCCGCCTACTACACTTACGAGCAGTACTTC
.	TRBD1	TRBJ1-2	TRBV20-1	CSARDQDRGRGYTF	TGCAGTGCTAGAGATCAAGACAGGGGGCGCGGCTACACCTTC
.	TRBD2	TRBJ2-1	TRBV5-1	CASSAGTSVGNEQFF	TGCGCCAGCAGTGCCGGGACTAGCGTCGGCAATGAGCAGTTCTTC
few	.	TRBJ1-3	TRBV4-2	CASTFREGHSGNTIYF	TGTGCCAGCACCTTTCGGGAAGGGCACTCTGGAAACACCATATATTTT
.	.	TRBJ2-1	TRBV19	CASSIPFKGGTYNEQFF	TGTGCCAGTAGTATCCCCTTTAAGGGGGGGACCTACAATGAGCAGTTCTTC
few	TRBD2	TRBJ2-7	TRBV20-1	CSAGSGRGYEQYF	TGCAGTGCTGGGAGCGGGAGAGGCTACGAGCAGTACTTC
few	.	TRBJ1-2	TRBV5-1	CASSSSTESLYGYTF	TGCGCCAGCAGCTCGTCGACGGAGTCTCTCTATGGCTACACCTTC
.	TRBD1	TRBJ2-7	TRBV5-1	CASSSGTGVDEQYF	TGCGCCAGCAGCTCCGGGACAGGGGTTGACGAGCAGTACTTC
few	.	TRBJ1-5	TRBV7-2	CASSLAVPSNLCSNQPQHF	TGTGCCAGCAGCTTAGCGGTACCCTCGAACCTCTGTAGCAATCAGCCCCAGCATTTT
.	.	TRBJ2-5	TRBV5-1	CASGPQETQYF	TGCGCCAGCGGCCCCCAAGAGACCCAGTACTTC
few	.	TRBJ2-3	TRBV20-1	CSAHTLDYLTDTQYF	TGCAGTGCCCACACCCTCGACTACCTCACAGATACGCAGTATTTT
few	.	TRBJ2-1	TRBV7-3	CASSLTGGSAYNEQFF	TGTGCCAGCAGCTTAACGGGCGGTTCCGCCTACAATGAGCAGTTCTTC
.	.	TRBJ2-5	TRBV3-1	CASSQVGDQYF	TGTGCCAGCAGCCAAGTCGGGGACCAGTACTTC
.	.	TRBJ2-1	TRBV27	CASRTGRFGNEQFF	TGTGCCAGCAGGACAGGGAGGTTTGGGAATGAGCAGTTCTTC
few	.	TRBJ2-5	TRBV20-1	CSAIESQETQYF	TGCAGTGCCATAGAGTCCCAAGAGACCCAGTACTTC
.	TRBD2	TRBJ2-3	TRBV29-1	CSVDNGRATDTQYF	TGCAGCGTTGATAACGGGAGGGCTACAGATACGCAGTATTTT
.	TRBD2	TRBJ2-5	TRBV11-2	CASSLGASGNQETQYF	TGTGCCAGCAGCTTAGGGGCTAGCGGGAACCAAGAGACCCAGTACTTC
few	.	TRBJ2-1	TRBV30	CAWSVTGSYNEQFF	TGTGCCTGGAGTGTAACGGGGTCATACAATGAGCAGTTCTTC
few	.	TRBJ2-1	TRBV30	CAWSVGGIGEQFF	TGTGCCTGGAGTGTTGGGGGAATAGGGGAGCAGTTCTTC
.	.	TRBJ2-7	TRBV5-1	CASSLPPFYEQYF	TGCGCCAGCAGCTTGCCACCTTTCTACGAGCAGTACTTC
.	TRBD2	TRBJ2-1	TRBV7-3	CASSNSGRYNEQFF	TGTGCCAGCAGCAATAGCGGGAGGTATAATGAGCAGTTCTTC
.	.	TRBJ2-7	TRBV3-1	CASSQVGSNEQYF	TGTGCCAGCAGCCAAGTCGGTAGCAACGAGCAGTACTTC